This T cell receptor (beta chain) was sequenced in a study of blood T cell repertoires in COVID-19. Clones were read by immunoSEQ multiplex PCR, and TCRdb kept only the in-frame ones, dropping some. The sample has tens of thousands of clones; approximately 86% are singletons. Trimming stripped 0 bases from V and 4 bases from J, with 10 bases between. Germline V gives CDR1 ENHRY, CDR2 SYGVKD. The CDR3 length is 14 residues. The rearrangement joins TRBV10-3 to TRBJ2-7; D is possibly TRBD1 (6 bases). Sequencing was done on a sample of peripheral blood. This sequence originates from a woman older than 75 with acute or convalescent COVID-19. CDR3 coding DNA: TGTGCCATCAGTGAGTCTACAGGGATGTACGAGCAGTACTTC. This sequence encodes CAISESTGMYEQYF.